The subject of this entry is one T cell receptor beta chain. The antigen is not known. The data derive from a study of beta chain features in type 1 diabetes. General study results and limits: Equally in patients and controls, shorter templates might have been favored by PCR. TCRB CDR3 length was moderately but significantly reduced in all four CD4+ subsets of Type 1 diabetes patients. Patients' naive, central memory and Treg TCRB repertoires seemed closer to one another than those of healthy donors.

There was one heparinised blood draw per donor, averaging about 116 mL. Expressed TCRB transcripts were sequenced after all isolated RNA was converted to cDNA. TCRdb's copy holds only in-frame clones and misses some; the assay was immunoSEQ multiplex PCR. The sample has under 300,000 clones; about 20% are singletons. CDR1 and CDR2 from the germline V gene are MDHEN and SYDVKM. V was clipped by 6 bases and J by 5 bases, with 11 bases between them. The CDR3 extends over 13 amino acids. The rearrangement links TRBV28 to TRBJ2-1, with TRBD1 as a possible D gene (5 bases). Sequenced sample: naive CD4+ T cells from blood. The source of this sequence is a woman in her thirties or forties with type 1 diabetes. The CDR3 spells CASSSTGNNEQFF. The CDR3 DNA reads as TGTGCCAGCAGCTCCACAGGAAACAATGAGCAGTTCTTC. Filled out from reference TRBV28 and TRBJ2-1, the complete variable domain reads DVKVTQSSRYLVKRTGEKVFLECVQDMDHENMFWYRQDPGLGLRLIYFSYDVKMKEKGDIPEGYSVSREKKERFSLILESASTNQTSMYLCASSSTGNNEQFFGPGTRLTVL.